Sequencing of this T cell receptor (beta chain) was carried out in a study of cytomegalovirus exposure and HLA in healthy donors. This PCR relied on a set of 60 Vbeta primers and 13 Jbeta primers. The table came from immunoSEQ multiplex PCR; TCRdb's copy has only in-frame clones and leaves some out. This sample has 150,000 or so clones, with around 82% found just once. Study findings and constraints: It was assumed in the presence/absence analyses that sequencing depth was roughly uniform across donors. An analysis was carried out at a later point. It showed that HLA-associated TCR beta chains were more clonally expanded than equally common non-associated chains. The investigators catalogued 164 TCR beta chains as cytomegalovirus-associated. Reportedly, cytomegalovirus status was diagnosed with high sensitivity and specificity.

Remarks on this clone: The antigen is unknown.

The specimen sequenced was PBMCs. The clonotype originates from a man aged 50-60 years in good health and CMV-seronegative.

This CDR3 reads CASSSGQTTNQPQHF. The CDR3 nucleotides are TGTGCCAGCAGCTCCGGACAGACGACCAATCAGCCCCAGCATTTT. The rearrangement links TRBV5-5 to TRBJ1-5, with D possibly matching TRBD1 (6 bases). Trimming left V 3 bases short and J 3 bases short, with 13 bases between. This CDR3 contains 15 residues. Germline lookup yields CDR1 SGHKS and CDR2 YYEKEE (reference sequence).